Presented here are 23 T cell receptor beta chains from one specimen sequenced in a study of graft-versus-host responses after intestinal transplantation. Assay: immunoSEQ multiplex PCR; the TCRdb copy retains only in-frame clones and omits some. The table has 12,000 to 15,000 clones, approximately 40% seen once; the top ten hold around 1.1%. The sequences come from alloreactive CD4+ T cells from a mixed lymphocyte reaction culture, collected before intestinal transplant. Noted subset: CFSE-low proliferating T cells sorted from approximately 6-day pre-transplant mixed lymphocyte reaction (GvH or HvG direction). The receptors stem from a human patient who received an intestinal transplant.

The rearrangement joins TRBV18 to TRBJ1-1; TRBD1 matches at 7 bases. This CDR3 spans 13 amino acids. The V gene end was trimmed by 3 bases and the J gene end by 7 bases; junction bases not matched to a gene: 5. Germline loops: CDR1 KGHSH, CDR2 LQKENI. CDR3 DNA: TGTGCCAGCTCACCCTGGACAGGTTATGAAGCTTTCTTT. Amino acid sequence: CASSPWTGYEAFF.

This clone showed up just once. Additional DNA sequences in this sample encode the identical CDR3. The CDR3 is CASSIGQGESQPQHF. The CDR3 nucleotides are TGTGCCAGTAGTATCGGACAGGGGGAGAGTCAGCCCCAGCATTTT. The chain is built from TRBV19 and TRBJ1-5, with 10 bases identical to TRBD1. With 3 bases clipped from V and 6 bases from J, the junction kept 5 bases outside the gene matches. This CDR3 is built from 15 residues. Germline-derived CDR1 and CDR2 are LNHDA and SQIVND (reference sequence).

V and J are TRBV7-9 and TRBJ2-3; 8 nucleotides line up with TRBD1. CDR1 SEHNR and CDR2 FQNEAQ come from the germline V gene (reference sequence). This CDR3 region has 14 residues. Unmatched junction bases numbered 7, after V lost 5 bases and J lost 6 bases. CDR3 DNA: TGTGCCAGCAGCCTCCGGACAGGGTTGGATACGCAGTATTTT. Amino acids: CASSLRTGLDTQYF.

The rearrangement links TRBV6-5 to TRBJ2-7; D gene unclear. The CDR3 spans 15 residues. CDR1 is MNHEY and CDR2 is SVGAGI in the germline V gene. V lost 0 bases and J 3 bases, leaving 12 bases between the germline ends. The CDR3 spells CASSYSGSAGYEQYF. Written as DNA, the CDR3 is TGTGCCAGCAGTTACTCGGGTTCGGCAGGCTACGAGCAGTACTTC.

The chain combines TRBV19 with TRBJ1-5; tentatively, D is TRBD1 (5 bases). This CDR3 region has 15 residues. V was cut by 5 bases and J by 1 base, with 12 bases left in between. Germline V gene sequence: CDR1 LNHDA, CDR2 SQIVND (reference sequence). In DNA, the CDR3 is TGTGCCAGTAGTCCCTCAGGGTTAAGCAATCAGCCCCAGCATTTT. Amino acids: CASSPSGLSNQPQHF.

The chain couples TRBV7-9 to TRBJ2-1; 11 bases line up with TRBD2. CDR3 length equals 16 residues. V was pared by 3 bases and J by 4 bases, with 5 bases of the junction left unmatched. CDR1 is SEHNR, CDR2 FQNEAQ, per germline (reference sequence). Here the CDR3 reads CASSLLAGGKYNEQFF. Here the CDR3 DNA reads TGTGCCAGCAGCTTGCTAGCGGGGGGTAAATACAATGAGCAGTTCTTC.

The chain couples TRBV18 to TRBJ2-7; TRBD2 is a possible D gene (6 bases). This CDR3 comprises 15 residues. Germline V gene sequence: CDR1 KGHSH, CDR2 LQKENI. Trimming took 6 bases from V and 3 from J, leaving 18 bases between them. In DNA, the CDR3 is TGTGCCAGCTCGCTGGGACTCCTTAAGAACTACGAGCAGTACTTC. Translating gives CASSLGLLKNYEQYF.

This clone was picked up a small number of times. The CDR3 spells CASSESGIGTEAFF. The CDR3 DNA is TGTGCCAGCAGTGAATCGGGGATTGGCACTGAAGCTTTCTTT. V usage is TRBV25-1 and J usage is TRBJ1-1; D ambiguous. Germline V gene data show CDR1 as MGHDK and CDR2 as SYGVNS. The CDR3 is 14 residues long. V lost 1 base and J 4 bases, leaving 10 bases between the germline ends. The variable domain in full, completed from reference TRBV25-1 and TRBJ1-1, reads EADIYQTPRYLVIGTGKKITLECSQTMGHDKMYWYQQDPGMELHLIHYSYGVNSTEKGDLSSESTVSRIRTEHFPLTLESARPSHTSQYLCASSESGIGTEAFFGQGTRLTVV.

V and J are TRBV4-3 and TRBJ2-1, with 7 bases matching TRBD2. The CDR3 is made up of 17 amino acids. With 2 bases clipped from V and 2 bases from J, the junction kept 9 bases outside the gene matches. Germline CDR1 LGHNA, CDR2 YSLEER. Written as DNA, the CDR3 is TGCGCCAGCAGCCAATTCCGGAGCGGGGTGACCTACAATGAGCAGTTCTTC. Translated: CASSQFRSGVTYNEQFF.

The V call is TRBV18, the J call TRBJ2-7; TRBD1 is a possible D gene (5 bases). The V end lost 2 bases, the J end lost 3 bases, and 17 bases lay between the germline ends. This CDR3 has 16 residues. Looked up from germline, CDR1 is KGHSH and CDR2 is LQKENI. The CDR3 DNA reads as TGTGCCAGCTCACCATTCGGCGGACAAGGCCTCTACGAGCAGTACTTC. Its translation is CASSPFGGQGLYEQYF.

This clone was counted only a few times. The chain uses TRBV20-1 and TRBJ2-7; D might be TRBD2 (6 bases). Germline V gene sequence: CDR1 DFQATT, CDR2 SNEGSKA (reference sequence). The CDR3 is made up of 11 amino acids. Trimming took 3 bases from V and 7 from J, leaving 10 bases between them. The CDR3 is CSASPGVEQYF. CDR3 sequence (DNA): TGCAGTGCTAGTCCGGGGGTGGAGCAGTACTTC.

The chain joins TRBV25-1 to TRBJ1-1; TRBD1 is a possible D gene (6 bases). From germline, CDR1 is MGHDK and CDR2 SYGVNS. Trimming removed 6 bases at V and 3 bases at J, with 14 bases between. CDR3 length equals 14 residues. This chain's CDR3 is CASSPYQGYTEAFF. DNA for the CDR3: TGTGCCAGCAGCCCATACCAGGGGTACACTGAAGCTTTCTTT.

This rearrangement joins TRBV16 to TRBJ2-7; 8 positions agree with TRBD1. After removal of 5 bases from V and 6 bases from J, the junction contained 6 bases not matched to a gene. The CDR3 extends over 13 amino acids. Looked up from germline, CDR1 is KGHSY and CDR2 is FQNENV. The chain's CDR3 is CASSTRTGGEQYF. CDR3 DNA: TGTGCCAGCAGCACGCGTACAGGGGGCGAGCAGTACTTC.

This clone was observed a few times. The V gene is TRBV10-3, the J gene TRBJ2-7; D may be TRBD1 (7 bases). The V gene lost 7 bases and the J gene lost 4 bases, with 17 bases spanning the gap. The CDR3 is made up of 14 amino acids. Germline-derived CDR1 and CDR2 are ENHRY and SYGVKD. The chain's CDR3 is CAIKEGAVGYEQYF. CDR3 bases: TGTGCCATCAAGGAGGGGGCGGTCGGATACGAGCAGTACTTC.

Only a few counts were recorded for this clone. The chain carries TRBV2 and TRBJ2-7, with TRBD2 matching over 8 bases. The V gene's germline CDR1 is SNHLY and CDR2 FYNNEI. This CDR3 is 14 amino acids long. The junction had 7 bases not matched to a gene; V was cut back by 6 bases and J by 3 bases. CDR3 sequence reads: CASRRAGDLYEQYF. The CDR3 region has the DNA TGTGCCAGCAGGCGAGCGGGGGACCTCTACGAGCAGTACTTC.

This clone counts as medium-sized (0.01 to 0.1%). The chain joins TRBV18 to TRBJ1-1; 9 nucleotides line up with TRBD1. Germline CDR1 reads KGHSH; CDR2 reads LQKENI. V lost 6 bases and J lost 1; bases outside the gene matches: 0. The CDR3 has 13 amino acids. DNA for the CDR3: TGTGCCAGCTCGGGACAGGGGAACACTGAAGCTTTCTTT. Translating it yields CASSGQGNTEAFF.

In the case of this clone: The junction differs from germline at one of its ends, possibly a read error. The gene calls are TRBV2 and TRBJ2-6; 9 bases line up with TRBD2. Germline assignment: CDR1 SNHLY and CDR2 FYNNEI. The CDR3 contains 18 residues. DNA for the CDR3: TGTGCCAGCAGTGAGATTAGCGGGGGACTCTCTGGGGCCAACGTCCTGGCTTTC. Amino acids: CASSEISGGLSGANVLAF. Supplemented by reference TRBV2 and TRBJ2-6, the full variable domain reads EPEVTQTPSHQVTQMGQEVILRCVPISNHLYFYWYRQILGQKVEFLVSFYNNEISEKSEIFDDQFSVERPDGSNFTLKIRSTKLEDSAMYFCASSEISGGLSGANVLAFGAGSRLTVL.

The V and J genes are TRBV7-9 and TRBJ2-2; a weak D match, TRBD2 (5 bases). CDR3 length equals 13 residues. Germline V gene data show CDR1 as SEHNR and CDR2 as FQNEAQ (reference sequence). Trimming removed 3 bases at V and 8 bases at J, with 10 bases between. CDR3 sequence: CASSFFTGGELFF. DNA for the CDR3: TGTGCCAGCAGCTTTTTTACGGGGGGGGAGCTGTTTTTT. Complete variable domain (other parts from reference TRBV7-9 and TRBJ2-2): DTGVSQNPRHKITKRGQNVTFRCDPISEHNRLYWYRQTLGQGPEFLTYFQNEAQLEKSRLLSDRFSAERPKGSFSTLEIQRTEQGDSAMYLCASSFFTGGELFFGEGSRLTVL.

This chain uses TRBV10-3 with TRBJ1-2, with a possible D match to TRBD1 (5 bases). The CDR3 contains 11 residues. V lost 6 bases and J 6 bases, leaving 8 bases between the germline ends. Germline V CDR1 and CDR2: ENHRY, SYGVKD. The CDR3 spells CAISPGNGYTF. DNA for the CDR3: TGTGCCATCAGCCCAGGGAATGGCTACACCTTC.

This rearrangement joins TRBV9 to TRBJ2-3; 8 positions agree with TRBD2. Trimming cost V 0 bases and J 0 bases; bases outside gene matches: 6. CDR1 SGDLS and CDR2 YYNGEE come from the germline V gene. This CDR3 contains 17 residues. CDR3 loop: CASSVAGGPISTDTQYF. For the CDR3, the DNA is TGTGCCAGCAGCGTAGCGGGGGGGCCTATCAGCACAGATACGCAGTATTTT.

This clone was recorded a few times. V is TRBV7-9 and J is TRBJ2-7; TRBD2 matches 9 bases. V shed 5 bases and J 3 bases; nucleotides not matched to a gene: 5. Germline V gene lookup returns CDR1 SEHNR and CDR2 FQNEAQ (reference sequence). There are 14 residues in the CDR3. The CDR3 is CASSRLAESYEQYF. The CDR3 bases are TGTGCCAGCAGCCGACTAGCGGAGAGCTACGAGCAGTACTTC.

The rearrangement uses TRBV9 and TRBJ2-3, with 9 nucleotides matching TRBD1. This CDR3 has 15 residues. CDR1 SGDLS and CDR2 YYNGEE come from the germline V gene. V gave up 6 bases and J gave up 3 bases; unmatched junction bases: 8. CDR3 in DNA: TGTGCCAGCAACCGGTTTGGGACAGGGACAGATACGCAGTATTTT. Translating it yields CASNRFGTGTDTQYF.

This clone came up a few times. The gene calls are TRBV10-3 and TRBJ2-5, with D perhaps matching TRBD1 (5 bases). The germline V gene has CDR1 ENHRY and CDR2 SYGVKD. The CDR3 runs to 13 residues. Trimming shortened V by 10 bases and J by 5 bases, and 17 bases separated the two germline ends. The CDR3 nucleotides are TGTGCCACCAGGGTGGTGAGCTCTGAGACCCAGTACTTC. Protein product: CATRVVSSETQYF.